Listed here are 9 T cell receptor beta chains from one sample, sequenced in a study of T-cell reconstitution after alpha-beta-depleted transplantation in children. Unique molecular identifiers were used in preparing the TCRbeta library. TCRdb independently ran MiXCR on the PCR reads; one entry per CDR3 protein. This repertoire shows about 900,000 distinct CDR3 sequences, about 26% found once; its top ten account for roughly 27%. Sample: PBMCs, mostly from graft donor cells, taken 360 days after TCRalphabeta/CD19-depleted stem cell transplant. These receptors all come from a boy less than two years old who had a stem cell transplant for SCID, so the T cells may come from the graft donor.

This clonotype has more than one count but fewer than ten. The V and J genes are TRBV6-1 and TRBJ2-7, with 8 bases identical to TRBD1. The CDR3 is 17 residues long. Germline loops: CDR1 MNHNS, CDR2 SASEGT. V trimming: 5 bases; J trimming: 2 bases; junction bases outside the gene matches: 14. Written as DNA, the CDR3 is TGTGCCAGCAGTACCCACGGACAGGGCTCGTTTCCCTACGAGCAGTACTTC. Amino acid sequence: CASSTHGQGSFPYEQYF.

This clonotype was counted only a few times. The chain has TRBV15 and TRBJ1-6; no firm D call. With 1 base removed from V and 5 bases from J, the gap between germline ends came to 15 bases. Germline values: CDR1 LNHNV, CDR2 YYDKDF (reference sequence). The CDR3 runs to 17 residues. CDR3 coding DNA: TGTGCCACCAGCAGAGCTCCCGTGGTAGAGGATAATTCACCCCTCCACTTT. Translation gives CATSRAPVVEDNSPLHF.

In this sample, this clonotype turned up many times. This rearrangement joins TRBV3-1 to TRBJ1-1; 7 nucleotides line up with TRBD1. Germline loops: CDR1 LGHDT, CDR2 YNNKEL (reference sequence). With V trimmed by 2 bases and J by 10 bases, 4 bases remained unmatched. This CDR3 region has 12 residues. The DNA for the CDR3 is TGTGCCAGCAGCCAAAGAGGGGGCAGAGCTTTCTTT. This encodes CASSQRGGRAFF. Using reference TRBV3-1 and TRBJ1-1 for the parts outside the CDR3, the full variable domain is DTAVSQTPKYLVTQMGNDKSIKCEQNLGHDTMYWYKQDSKKFLKIMFSYNNKELIINETVPNRFSPKSPDKAHLNLHINSLELGDSAVYFCASSQRGGRAFFGQGTRLTVV.

This clonotype was counted between two and nine times. The rearrangement links TRBV29-1 to TRBJ1-3; tentative D call: TRBD1 (5 bases). V lost 6 bases and J 4 bases, leaving 22 bases between the germline ends. The CDR3 consists of 16 residues. The germline V gene has CDR1 SQVTM and CDR2 ANQGSEA. CDR3 sequence (DNA): TGCAGCGTGTGGGATGAACGGGGGACGGGAGGAAACACCATATATTTT. Its protein product is CSVWDERGTGGNTIYF.

The sample holds a few counts of this clonotype. The chain couples TRBV20-1 to TRBJ2-1, with 7 bases fitting TRBD2. The length of the CDR3 is 14 residues. Trimming at V came to 5 bases and at J to 3 bases, leaving 7 bases not matched to a gene. Per the germline V gene, CDR1 is DFQATT and CDR2 is SNEGSKA (reference sequence). This CDR3 reads CSARRLALYNEQFF. CDR3 DNA sequence: TGCAGTGCTCGAAGACTAGCACTCTACAATGAGCAGTTCTTC.

The genes are TRBV19 and TRBJ1-1; D ambiguous. This CDR3 region has 9 residues. From germline, CDR1 is LNHDA and CDR2 SQIVND (reference sequence). V was cut by 4 bases and J by 6 bases, with 0 bases left in between. As DNA, the CDR3 is TGTGCCAGTAGTACTGAAGCTTTCTTT. This translates into CASSTEAFF.

The chain couples TRBV28 to TRBJ1-5; D not resolved. CDR1 and CDR2 from the germline V gene are MDHEN and SYDVKM. The CDR3 is made up of 16 amino acids. The V end lost 5 bases, the J end lost 4 bases, and 18 bases lay between the germline ends. CDR3 sequence (DNA): TGTGCCAGCAGTCTTATGACGACTTTGGGGAATCAGCCCCAGCATTTT. This codes for CASSLMTTLGNQPQHF. The full variable domain, with the rest looked up from reference TRBV28 and TRBJ1-5, is DVKVTQSSRYLVKRTGEKVFLECVQDMDHENMFWYRQDPGLGLRLIYFSYDVKMKEKGDIPEGYSVSREKKERFSLILESASTNQTSMYLCASSLMTTLGNQPQHFGDGTRLSIL.

On this clonotype itself: The junction differs from germline at one of its ends, possibly a read error. This chain connects TRBV12-3 or TRBV12-4 to TRBJ2-5, with D perhaps assigned TRBD1 or TRBD2 (5 bases each). This CDR3 is built from 13 residues. The CDR3 is CASQFGPWGSSFF. For the CDR3, the DNA is TGTGCCAGTCAGTTCGGCCCTTGGGGGAGTTCCTTCTTC.

This clonotype was found a few times. The chain combines TRBV30 with TRBJ2-7, with D unclear. In germline, CDR1 is GTSNPN, CDR2 SVGIG (reference sequence). Trimming took off 2 bases at V and 0 bases at J, with 2 bases between the two ends. This CDR3 is built from 11 residues. The CDR3 spells CAWSISYEQYF. CDR3 nucleotides: TGTGCCTGGAGTATCTCCTACGAGCAGTACTTC. Filled out from reference TRBV30 and TRBJ2-7, the complete variable domain reads SQTIHQWPATLVQPVGSPLSLECTVEGTSNPNLYWYRQAAGRGLQLLFYSVGIGQISSEVPQNLSASRPQDRQFILSSKKLLLSDSGFYLCAWSISYEQYFGPGTRLTVT.